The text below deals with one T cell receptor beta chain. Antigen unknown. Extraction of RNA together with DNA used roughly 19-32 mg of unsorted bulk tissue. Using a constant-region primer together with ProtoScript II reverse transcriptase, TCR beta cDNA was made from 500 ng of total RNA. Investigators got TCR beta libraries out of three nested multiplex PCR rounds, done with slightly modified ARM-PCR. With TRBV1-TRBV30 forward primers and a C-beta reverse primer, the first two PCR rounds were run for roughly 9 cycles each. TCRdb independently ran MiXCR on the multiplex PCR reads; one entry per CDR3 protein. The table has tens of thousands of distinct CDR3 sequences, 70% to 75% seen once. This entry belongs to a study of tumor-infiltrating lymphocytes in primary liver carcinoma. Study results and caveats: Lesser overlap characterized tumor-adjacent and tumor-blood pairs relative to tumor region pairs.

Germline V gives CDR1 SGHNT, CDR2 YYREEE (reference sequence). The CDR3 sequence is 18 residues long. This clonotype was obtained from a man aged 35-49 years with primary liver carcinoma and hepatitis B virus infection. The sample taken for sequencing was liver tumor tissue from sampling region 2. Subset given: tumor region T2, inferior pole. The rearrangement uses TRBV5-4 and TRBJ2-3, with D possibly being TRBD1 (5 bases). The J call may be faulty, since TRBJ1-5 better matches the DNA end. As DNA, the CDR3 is TGTGCCAGCAGCCCTGGGACTAGCGGGGTCGGTGTCACAGATACACAGCATTTT. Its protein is CASSPGTSGVGVTDTQHF.